This T cell receptor beta chain was captured in a study of technical replicates of blood from a handful of donors. Germline trimming cut 0 bases from V and 3 bases from J; bases unmatched to any gene: 8. The CDR3 extends over 17 amino acids. CDR1 LGHNT and CDR2 FRNRAP come from the germline V gene. Libraries were prepared by immunoSEQ multiplex PCR; TCRdb keeps only in-frame clonotypes and omits some of them. The data show tens of thousands of clones, with 70% to 90% seen just once and more than 4.5% held by the top ten. J is TRBJ2-3 and V is TRBV12-5; TRBD2 matches at 8 bases. This clonotype was sampled from a human donor in good health. Some clones in this sample may be carry-over from other donors' samples. The sequenced sample consisted of PBMCs. CDR3 region: CASGLVTSGDRTDTQYF. For the CDR3, the DNA is TGTGCTAGTGGTTTGGTTACTAGCGGTGATAGGACAGATACGCAGTATTTT.